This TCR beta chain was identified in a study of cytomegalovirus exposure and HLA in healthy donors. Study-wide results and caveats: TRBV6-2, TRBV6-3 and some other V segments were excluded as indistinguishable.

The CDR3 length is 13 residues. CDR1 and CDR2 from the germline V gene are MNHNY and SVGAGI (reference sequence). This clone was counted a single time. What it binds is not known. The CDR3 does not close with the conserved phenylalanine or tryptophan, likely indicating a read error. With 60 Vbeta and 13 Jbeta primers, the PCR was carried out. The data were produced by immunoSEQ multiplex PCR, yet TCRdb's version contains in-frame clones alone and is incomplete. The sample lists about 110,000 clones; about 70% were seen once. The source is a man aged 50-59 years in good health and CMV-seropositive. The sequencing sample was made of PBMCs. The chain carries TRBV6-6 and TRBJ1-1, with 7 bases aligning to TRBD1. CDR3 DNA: TGTGCCAGCAGTGACCACAGGGGCACTGAGGCTTTCTCT. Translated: CASSDHRGTEAFS.